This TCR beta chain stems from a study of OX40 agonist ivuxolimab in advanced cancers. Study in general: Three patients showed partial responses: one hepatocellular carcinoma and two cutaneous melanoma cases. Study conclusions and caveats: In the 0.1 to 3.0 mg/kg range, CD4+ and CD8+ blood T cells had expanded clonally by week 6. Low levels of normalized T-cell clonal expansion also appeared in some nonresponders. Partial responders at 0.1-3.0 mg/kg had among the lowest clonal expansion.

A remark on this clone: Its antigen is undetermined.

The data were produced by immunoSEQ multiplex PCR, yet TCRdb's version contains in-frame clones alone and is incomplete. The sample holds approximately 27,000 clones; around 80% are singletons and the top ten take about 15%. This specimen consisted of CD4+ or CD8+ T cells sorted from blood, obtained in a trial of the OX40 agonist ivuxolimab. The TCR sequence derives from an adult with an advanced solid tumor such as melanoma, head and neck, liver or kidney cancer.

The CDR3 reads CATRTGNSPLHF. In DNA, the CDR3 is TGTGCCACTCGGACAGGGAATTCACCCCTCCACTTT. V usage is TRBV10-3 and J usage is TRBJ1-6; 8 positions agree with TRBD1. J was trimmed by 7 bases and V by 10 bases; bases with no gene match: 3. The CDR3 runs to 12 residues. Germline assignment: CDR1 ENHRY and CDR2 SYGVKD.